What follows describes a single T cell receptor (beta chain). The entry originates in a study of cytomegalovirus exposure and HLA in healthy donors. PCR amplification relied on 60 Vbeta primers (plus 13 Jbeta primers). Profiled with immunoSEQ multiplex PCR; TCRdb holds only in-frame clones, not every one. The sample has 150,000 to 200,000 clones, over 65% seen once; the top ten hold approximately 4.4%. Source material: PBMCs. This TCR came from a man aged 18 to 29 in good health and CMV-seropositive.

CDR3 DNA: TGTGCCAGCAGTCGAGAGTACAGGGTTAATTCACCCCTCCACTTT. It codes for CASSREYRVNSPLHF. The chain has TRBV27 and TRBJ1-6, with D perhaps matching TRBD1 (6 bases). V dropped 5 bases and J dropped 6 bases, with 14 bases sitting between them. This CDR3 has 15 amino acids. Germline-derived CDR1 and CDR2 are MNHEY and SMNVEV (reference sequence).